The clone carrying this TCR beta chain has at least ten counts. This entry comes from a study of T cells in Graves' hyperthyroidism and ophthalmopathy. Trimming pared 3 bases from V and 0 bases from J, leaving 11 bases between. The CDR3 has 15 amino acids. Per the germline V gene, CDR1 is LNHNV and CDR2 is YYDKDF (reference sequence). There were TCR beta CDR3 regions amplified from RNA transcripts. Using the HTBI primer set, a first-round RT-PCR was run on the TCR CDR3. One entry per CDR3 protein results from TCRdb running MiXCR on the multiplex PCR reads. The sample yields about 600,000 distinct CDR3 sequences, approximately 15% seen once.

The J gene is TRBJ1-1, the V gene TRBV15; D is unresolved. Sequenced sample: blood. The receptor was derived from a woman aged 40 to 49 with Graves' ophthalmopathy. The CDR3 spells CATSSDPTMNTEAFF. The DNA for the CDR3 is TGTGCCACCAGCAGTGATCCAACAATGAACACTGAAGCTTTCTTT.